This entry features one T cell receptor beta chain sequence. No antigen is known for it. There are no base qualities to consult, and no much larger clone falls within one base. This entry comes from a study of cytomegalovirus exposure and HLA in healthy donors (dated by TCRdb to the late 2010s). In terms of the full investigation: An earlier analysis of several hundred of the donors reported roughly 300 Gb of sequence data and 117 million unique TCR beta sequences obtained from roughly 180 million T cells. An early release that covered about 600 HLA-typed donors contained about 300 gigabases of sequencing data and tens of millions of unique TCR sequences. Among the roughly 390 genotyped donors, around 79% belonged to the genetic ancestry cluster associated with self-reported Caucasian donors. The study aimed to test whether cataloging public T cell receptors could reveal signatures of past pathogen exposure. The study used immunosequencing to profile the T cell repertoires of approximately 640 subjects and linked those repertoires to cytomegalovirus serostatus. A separate validation cohort of approximately 120 different subjects was used in addition to the approximately 640-subject first cohort. To predict cytomegalovirus infection status, the study combined high-throughput TCR immunosequencing, statistical association of individual TCRs with disease status, and machine learning. To study patterns of TCR occurrence, a later analysis re-analyzed previously published TCR beta repertoires from under 750 donors and added high-resolution HLA genotyping. The later analysis used no new phenotypic data to find candidate immune exposures, relying instead on TCR beta sequences and their occurrence across donors. To decide whether each TCR beta V gene segment behaved as functional or pseudogenic, an earlier analysis of over 500 of the donors relied on high-throughput TCR beta sequencing. Alongside the repertoire data, information on donor age, sex, ethnicity and CMV serostatus was compiled. A later genetic analysis used genome-wide SNP genotypes for about 60% of the roughly 670 donors, treating that subset as a discovery cohort. Every repertoire in the discovery cohort had been generated on one and the same sequencing platform. Both class I and class II loci were covered by HLA typing, at four-digit resolution. Typing coverage varied by locus: roughly 620-640 donors for A, B, C, DRB1 and DQB1; around 560 for DQA1; approximately 570 for DPA1; approximately 490 for DPB1. Because of strong linkage in the cohort, four to six DR-DQ haplotypes were treated as single units for association and clustering. Among a few hundred genotyped donors of the cohort, an average of around 240,000 unique TCR beta nucleotide sequences were sequenced per donor, roughly 18% of them non-productive. Study-level results and caveats: A later analysis found that TCR association rates varied across HLA loci, with DRB1 alleles showing the most associated TCRs and HLA-C alleles the fewest. According to a later analysis, parvovirus B19, influenza, CMV and Epstein-Barr virus appeared linked to several top co-occurrence clusters. In vitro tests confirmed that a few of the cytomegalovirus-associated TCR beta chains recognize cytomegalovirus antigens. The study listed 150 to 200 TCR beta chains as associated with cytomegalovirus. Most CMV-associated TCR beta chains appeared to be HLA-restricted in a later analysis, and the HLA associations seemed to be driven largely by CMV exposure. Because the 87-base-pair reads could not distinguish some IMGT-functional V segments, including TRBV6-2 and TRBV6-3, those segments were excluded. This cohort had only TCR beta chains sequenced, and the lack of alpha or paired-chain data limited which features could be detected. V-gene and J-gene trimming of TCR beta chains was associated with a missense DCLRE1C variant in a later genetic analysis, and the association was replicated in an independent cohort. A cluster of highly shared sequence variants was judged likely to represent a technical artifact of the sequencing pipeline. The authors suggested that the approach could potentially be generalized to other disease states and immunological phenotypes. In an earlier analysis of around 500 of the donors, most TCR beta V segments appeared in productive rearrangements about 90% or about 30% of the time, broadly matching IMGT annotations. Compared with equally common non-associated chains, HLA-associated TCR beta chains in a later analysis were more clonally expanded and had lower generation probabilities. Because HLA typing was unavailable for some donors at each locus, only the typed subset was used in association tests. Specific HLA alleles were associated with over 15,000 TCR beta sequences at a false discovery rate of 0.05 in a later analysis. Correlated functional status among segregating V segments might be attributable to linkage disequilibrium, but an unknown experimental factor could not be ruled out. While some public TCRs were present in many individuals, most TCR sequences turned up only very rarely across donors. The classifier was reported to diagnose cytomegalovirus status with high specificity and sensitivity in both the original and validation cohorts. Sequencing depth was assumed to be roughly uniform across donors in the presence/absence analyses, though that assumption may not hold. The only immune exposure information available for the cohort was CMV serostatus. A further reported finding was that TCR beta sequences accurately predicted the HLA-A and HLA-B alleles for most subjects in the first cohort. According to a later genetic analysis, donors in an Asian-associated ancestry cluster had fewer N-insertions in productive TCRs than the approximately 690-donor mean. When HLA alleles, especially DR and DQ, strongly co-occurred, TCR associations were difficult to assign to individual alleles. The earlier analysis of fewer than 750 of the donors excluded some 16 rarely observed V segments, including chromosome 9 orphons, because counts were too low.

Library preparation was by the immunoSEQ multiplex PCR assay. The multiplex PCR relied on a mix of 60 forward primers for TCR Vbeta segments and 13 reverse primers for TCR Jbeta segments. The CDR3 region of rearranged TCR beta genes was amplified from genomic DNA by a multiplex PCR assay. On the Illumina HiSeq System, the amplified TCR beta libraries were sequenced as 87-base-pair reads. In the source study's methods: A later analysis tallied around 80 million unique TCR beta chains across the 666 repertoires, and approximately 11 million of those chains were shared by two or more donors. To remove PCR and sequencing errors, raw reads were error-corrected and collapsed into unique sequences using a nearest-neighbor algorithm that merged closely related sequences. Alignment of CDR3 sequences to IMGT reference sequences was used to assign V, D and J gene segments. For a sequence to be retained, a match of at least six nucleotides to both a V gene segment and a J gene segment was required. Rearrangements were classified as productive when the CDR3 lacked stop codons and remained in frame with V and J, and all other rearrangements were classified as non-productive. CDR3 was defined by IMGT convention, running from the second conserved V-encoded cysteine to the conserved J-encoded phenylalanine. In an earlier analysis of more than 550 of the donors, sequences lacking an unambiguous match to a single V gene segment were excluded. An earlier analysis of 587 of the donors classified V segments as functional when productive rearrangements were above 56.7% and as segregating when the standard deviation between donors was above 5%. A statistical classification framework was built for diagnosing cytomegalovirus status from the catalog of TCR beta chain sequences. In a later analysis, TCR nucleotide sequences were compared against IMGT/GENE-DB human TR gene sequences so that V and J genes could be assigned. In a later analysis, CDR3 sequences and most-parsimonious VDJ recombination scenarios were assigned using the TCRdist pipeline. In a later analysis, each TCR beta chain was defined by its CDR3 amino acid sequence together with its V-gene family, and reads without a unique V-gene family were excluded. In a later analysis, approximately 640 highly shared, low-generation-probability nucleotide sequences were removed to address suspected cross-contamination and a sequencing artifact. A later analysis calculated a clonal expansion index for each public chain from normalized within-repertoire ranks of inferred template counts. Generation probabilities in a later analysis came from a VDJ recombination model fitted to out-of-frame rearrangements, and those results were checked against IGoR. A later analysis scored TCR-TCR, TCR-HLA and TCR-CMV co-occurrence with hypergeometric tests, applying a repertoire-size bias correction to TCR pairs. False discovery rates were estimated in a later analysis by permuting HLA or CMV assignments 20 times. In a later analysis, co-occurring TCRs were grouped using DBSCAN, and TCRdist sequence similarity was added for clustering within HLA-allele-positive subsets. Repertoires with fewer than 30,000 or more than 120,000 public chains, plus five repertoires with anomalous nucleotide sharing, were excluded from co-occurrence clustering. Drawn from immuneACCESS, this table holds only the in-frame rearrangements with V and J called that TCRdb kept. Clones are partly lost; checked studies trace under half to an unresolved V gene and leave the rest unexplained. D and trimming come from the DNA, and the V and J calls and clone size come from that table. The sample has some 150,000 clones on record, 78% of them singletons. In total, the top ten clones hold 2.5% to 3.5% of the sample.

The cohort consisted of 600 or so healthy bone marrow donors. At the time of sampling, all cohort members were nominally healthy, though unrecorded immune exposures were likely present. The donor tested CMV seropositive and was one of the 289 seropositive cohort members. Each donor provided a peripheral blood sample, and peripheral blood mononuclear cells were used for TCR beta sequencing. Genomic DNA extraction from the blood cell samples was performed with the Qiagen DNeasy Blood Extraction Kit. The CDR3 runs 16 residues from the cysteine to the phenylalanine. This entry keeps only the CDR3 DNA: 48 bases, framed from base 1. CDR1 and CDR2, per the germline V gene (reference sequence), are MNHEY and SMNVEV. The germline V and J ends show losses of 3 bases and 1 base respectively, and no gene match explains 7 bases of the junction.

The sample consisted of PBMCs. The sequence joins TRBV27 to TRBJ1-1; 8 bases in the junction line up with TRBD1. The TCR was taken from a man aged 35-49 years in good health and CMV-seropositive. The DNA sequence is given as TGTGCCAGCAGTTTTATGGACAGGGCTGAGAACACTGAAGCTTTCTTT. The translation is CASSFMDRAENTEAFF.